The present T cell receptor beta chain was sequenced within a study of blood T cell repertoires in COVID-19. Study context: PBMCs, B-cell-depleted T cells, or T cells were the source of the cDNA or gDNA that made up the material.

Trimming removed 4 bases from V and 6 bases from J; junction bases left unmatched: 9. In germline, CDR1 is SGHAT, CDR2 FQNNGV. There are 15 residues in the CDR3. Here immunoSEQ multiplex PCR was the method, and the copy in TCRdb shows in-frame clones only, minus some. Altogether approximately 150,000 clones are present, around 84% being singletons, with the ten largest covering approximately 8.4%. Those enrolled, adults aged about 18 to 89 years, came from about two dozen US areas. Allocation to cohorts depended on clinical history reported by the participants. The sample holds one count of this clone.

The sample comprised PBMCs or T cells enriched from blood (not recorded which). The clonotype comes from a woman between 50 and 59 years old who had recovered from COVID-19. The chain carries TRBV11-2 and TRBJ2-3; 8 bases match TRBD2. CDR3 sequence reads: CASSSPAGVRDTQYF. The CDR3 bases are TGTGCCAGCAGCTCCCCAGCGGGAGTCAGGGATACGCAGTATTTT.